Listed below are T cell receptor beta chains from one sample, sequenced in a study of shared clonotypes between healthy human individuals. Clones were sequenced by immunoSEQ multiplex PCR, and TCRdb holds only the in-frame ones, with some missing. The sample lists about 2 million clones, approximately 95% seen once, with 0.13% in the top ten. Material for sequencing was naive CD4+ T cells sorted from blood. These receptor sequences come from a man younger than 35 in good health. CDR3s include the opening cysteine and the closing phenylalanine or tryptophan. The order of the fields is D gene, clone size, J gene, V gene, CDR3 length, CDR3 protein, CDR3 DNA. A D gene is named only where the DNA matches it firmly. Clone size is shown for a subset of rows, as once, few, many or a class of expanded clone.

d_call: TRBD1
clone_size: NA
j_call: TRBJ2-7
v_call: TRBV25-1
cdr3_length: 15
cdr3_aa: CASSESRTGMYEQYF
cdr3_nt: TGTGCCAGCAGTGAATCCAGGACAGGGATGTACGAGCAGTACTTC

d_call: TRBD1
clone_size: NA
j_call: TRBJ2-7
v_call: TRBV27
cdr3_length: 14
cdr3_aa: CASSPPGQTYEQYF
cdr3_nt: TGTGCCAGCAGTCCCCCGGGACAGACCTACGAGCAGTACTTC

d_call: NA
clone_size: NA
j_call: TRBJ2-1
v_call: TRBV9
cdr3_length: 18
cdr3_aa: CASSPPQYLGSPYNEQFF
cdr3_nt: TGTGCCAGCAGCCCCCCTCAGTATTTGGGGAGTCCCTACAATGAGCAGTTCTTC

d_call: TRBD1
clone_size: NA
j_call: TRBJ1-2
v_call: TRBV2
cdr3_length: 13
cdr3_aa: CASREGQGSGYTF
cdr3_nt: TGTGCCAGCAGGGAGGGACAGGGCTCTGGCTACACCTTC

d_call: TRBD1
clone_size: NA
j_call: TRBJ2-7
v_call: TRBV10-3
cdr3_length: 15
cdr3_aa: CAISDLGQGAYEQYF
cdr3_nt: TGTGCCATCAGTGACCTGGGACAGGGAGCCTACGAGCAGTACTTC

d_call: NA
clone_size: once
j_call: TRBJ2-3
v_call: TRBV5-1
cdr3_length: 13
cdr3_aa: CASSATSTDTQYF
cdr3_nt: TGCGCCAGCAGCGCGACTAGCACAGATACGCAGTATTTT

d_call: NA
clone_size: NA
j_call: TRBJ1-5
v_call: TRBV10-3
cdr3_length: 15
cdr3_aa: CAISEGQENNQPQHF
cdr3_nt: TGTGCCATCAGTGAGGGGCAGGAAAACAATCAGCCCCAGCATTTT

d_call: TRBD2
clone_size: NA
j_call: TRBJ2-3
v_call: TRBV27
cdr3_length: 16
cdr3_aa: CASSFRLAGGPDTQYF
cdr3_nt: TGTGCCAGCAGTTTTCGGCTAGCGGGGGGGCCAGATACGCAGTATTTT

d_call: NA
clone_size: NA
j_call: TRBJ2-3
v_call: TRBV5-4
cdr3_length: 13
cdr3_aa: CASRPSVTDTQYF
cdr3_nt: TGTGCCAGCAGGCCGAGCGTCACAGATACGCAGTATTTT

d_call: TRBD2
clone_size: NA
j_call: TRBJ2-5
v_call: TRBV6-6
cdr3_length: 15
cdr3_aa: CASRDGLAVQETQYF
cdr3_nt: TGTGCCAGCAGAGACGGACTAGCGGTTCAAGAGACCCAGTACTTC

d_call: TRBD1
clone_size: NA
j_call: TRBJ1-2
v_call: TRBV28
cdr3_length: 13
cdr3_aa: CASSVSGTEGYTF
cdr3_nt: TGTGCCAGCAGTGTTTCAGGGACAGAAGGCTACACCTTC

d_call: NA
clone_size: NA
j_call: TRBJ2-7
v_call: TRBV4-1
cdr3_length: 14
cdr3_aa: CASSQEVLALKQYF
cdr3_nt: TGCGCCAGCAGCCAAGAGGTCCTAGCGCTAAAGCAGTACTTC

d_call: NA
clone_size: NA
j_call: TRBJ2-2
v_call: TRBV6-1
cdr3_length: 13
cdr3_aa: CASGQTPGGELFF
cdr3_nt: TGTGCCAGCGGACAGACCCCCGGCGGGGAGCTGTTTTTT

d_call: NA
clone_size: NA
j_call: TRBJ2-7
v_call: TRBV10-3
cdr3_length: 17
cdr3_aa: CAISEPRQGTSWNEQYF
cdr3_nt: TGTGCCATCAGTGAGCCGCGACAGGGGACTAGCTGGAACGAGCAGTACTTC

d_call: NA
clone_size: NA
j_call: TRBJ2-3
v_call: TRBV5-1
cdr3_length: 14
cdr3_aa: CASRQTGGTDTQYF
cdr3_nt: TGCGCCAGCAGACAAACAGGCGGCACAGATACGCAGTATTTT

d_call: NA
clone_size: NA
j_call: TRBJ2-4
v_call: TRBV27
cdr3_length: 15
cdr3_aa: CASSLLQGGLGIQYF
cdr3_nt: TGTGCCAGCAGTCTCCTCCAGGGCGGGCTTGGCATTCAGTACTTC

d_call: NA
clone_size: NA
j_call: TRBJ1-4
v_call: TRBV7-9
cdr3_length: 12
cdr3_aa: CASSLNSEKLFF
cdr3_nt: TGTGCCAGCAGCCTAAACAGTGAAAAACTGTTTTTT